The 5 T cell receptor beta chains below come from one sample, sequenced in a study of blood T cell repertoires in COVID-19. Produced via immunoSEQ multiplex PCR; TCRdb's table is partial and in-frame only. The sample carries 250,000 to 300,000 clones, roughly 86% recorded once. Sequenced: peripheral blood. The receptors come from a man younger than 30 with active or convalescent COVID-19.

The genes are TRBV19 and TRBJ1-1; 8 positions agree with TRBD1. From germline, CDR1 is LNHDA and CDR2 SQIVND (reference sequence). V was clipped by 8 bases and J by 7 bases; unmatched bases: 0. This CDR3 has 10 residues. The CDR3 here is CASGQGEAFF. The CDR3 DNA follows: TGTGCCAGTGGACAGGGTGAAGCTTTCTTT.

In this sample, this clone turned up a few times. The V gene is TRBV5-6, the J gene TRBJ1-3; 7 bases align to TRBD1. The junction had 6 bases not matched to a gene; V was cut back by 5 bases and J by 7 bases. CDR1 and CDR2 from the germline V gene are SGHDT and YYEEEE. The CDR3 contains 13 residues. This chain's CDR3 is CASRQGRANTIYF. In DNA, the CDR3 is TGTGCCAGCAGACAGGGGAGAGCGAACACCATATATTTT.

This sequence joins TRBV27 and TRBJ2-5; D unresolved. CDR1 MNHEY and CDR2 SMNVEV come from the germline V gene (reference sequence). This CDR3 spans 14 amino acids. Trimming shortened V by 4 bases and J by 5 bases, and 14 bases separated the two germline ends. CDR3 sequence (DNA): TGTGCCAGCAGTTCAAGACGCGACAAGGAGACCCAGTACTTC. This translates into CASSSRRDKETQYF.

This chain joins TRBV2 and TRBJ2-3, with 7 bases aligning to TRBD1. V lost 11 bases to trimming and J lost 3 bases; unmatched junction nucleotides: 14. Per the germline V gene, CDR1 is SNHLY and CDR2 is FYNNEI. This CDR3 has 15 residues. The chain's CDR3 is CAGLPGQKLTDTQYF. CDR3 nucleotide sequence: TGTGCCGGCCTACCGGGACAGAAATTAACAGATACGCAGTATTTT.

The chain is built from TRBV5-1 and TRBJ2-5; D may be TRBD2 (5 bases). The CDR3 spans 13 residues. CDR1 is SGHRS, CDR2 YFSETQ, per germline. V was pared by 3 bases and J by 5 bases, with 11 bases between. The CDR3 spells CASSWETRETQYF. CDR3 bases: TGCGCCAGCAGCTGGGAGACGAGGGAGACCCAGTACTTC.